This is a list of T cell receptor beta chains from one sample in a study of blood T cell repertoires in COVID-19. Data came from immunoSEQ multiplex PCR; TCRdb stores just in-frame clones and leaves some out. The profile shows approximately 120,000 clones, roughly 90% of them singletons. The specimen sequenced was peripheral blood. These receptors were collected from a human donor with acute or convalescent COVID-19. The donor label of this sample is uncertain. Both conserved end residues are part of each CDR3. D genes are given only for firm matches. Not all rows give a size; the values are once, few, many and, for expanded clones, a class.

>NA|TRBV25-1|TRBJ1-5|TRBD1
TGTGCCAGCAGTCCGGCAGGGGGGATCGCTCAGCCCCAGCATTTT
CASSPAGGIAQPQHF
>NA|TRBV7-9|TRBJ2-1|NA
TGTGCCAGCAGCTCCCGTGCTGGGAGCTCCTACAATGAGCAGTTCTTC
CASSSRAGSSYNEQFF
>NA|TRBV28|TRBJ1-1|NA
TGTGCCATCCTCGGGGGACTGAACACTGAAGCTTTCTTT
CAILGGLNTEAFF
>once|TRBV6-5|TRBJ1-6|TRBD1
TGTGCCAGCAATAAAGGACAGGACTTGCGTTCACCCCTCCACTTT
CASNKGQDLRSPLHF
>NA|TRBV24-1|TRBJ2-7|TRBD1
TGTGCCACCAGTGATAATGGGACAGGGGGACCCTACGAGCAGTACTTC
CATSDNGTGGPYEQYF
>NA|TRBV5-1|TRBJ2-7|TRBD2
TGCGCCAGCAGCTTGAGACGGGAGGAGTCCTACGAGCAGTACTTC
CASSLRREESYEQYF
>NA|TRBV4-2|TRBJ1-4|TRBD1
TGTGCCAGCAGCCAACAAAGGGGACAGAGTAATGAAAAACTGTTTTTT
CASSQQRGQSNEKLFF
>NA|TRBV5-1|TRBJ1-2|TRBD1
TGCGCCAGCAGCGACGGGGGACAGTTCAGTTGGTATGGCTACACCTTC
CASSDGGQFSWYGYTF
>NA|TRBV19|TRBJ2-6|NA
TGTGCCAGTAGTATAGATAATGGGGCCAACGTCCTGACTTTC
CASSIDNGANVLTF
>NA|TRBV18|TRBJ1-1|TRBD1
TGTGCCAGCTCCCTTCAGGGCAGGGGGGACACTGAAGCTTTCTTT
CASSLQGRGDTEAFF
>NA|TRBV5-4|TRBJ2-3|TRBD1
TGTGCCAGCAGCTTGGTCTTGGGACAGGCAGATACGCAGTATTTT
CASSLVLGQADTQYF
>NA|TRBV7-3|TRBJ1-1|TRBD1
TGTGCCAGCAGCTTCACAGGGGACACTGAAGCTTTCTTT
CASSFTGDTEAFF
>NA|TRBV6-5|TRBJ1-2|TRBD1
TGTGCCAGCAGTTACCAGGACAGGAGCTATGGCTACACCTTC
CASSYQDRSYGYTF
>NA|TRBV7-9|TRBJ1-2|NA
TGTGCCAGCAGCTTAGGTACCACCGCCCGAGAGAATGGCTACACCTTC
CASSLGTTARENGYTF
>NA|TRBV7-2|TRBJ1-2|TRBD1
TGTGCCAGCAGCTTAGGACAGGGGGATGGCTACACCTTC
CASSLGQGDGYTF
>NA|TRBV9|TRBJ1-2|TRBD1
TGTGCCAGCAGCGGTACAGGGGGCTATGGCTACACCTTC
CASSGTGGYGYTF
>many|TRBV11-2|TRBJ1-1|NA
TGTGCCAGCAGCTCCCCCGACGCCAGCGGTGAAGCTTTCTTT
CASSSPDASGEAFF
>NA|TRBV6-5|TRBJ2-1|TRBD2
TGTGCCAGCAAAAGGCGGGGGGGCTTGAATGAGCAGTTCTTC
CASKRRGGLNEQFF
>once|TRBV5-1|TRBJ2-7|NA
TGCGCCAGCAGCTTGGAGGCAGGGACCTACGAGCAGTACTTC
CASSLEAGTYEQYF
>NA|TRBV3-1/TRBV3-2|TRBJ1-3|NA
TGTGCCAGCAGCCAAACCGCGACAGAAAGATCTGGAAACACCATATATTTT
CASSQTATERSGNTIYF
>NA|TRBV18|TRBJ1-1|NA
TGTGCCAGCTCACCAGGGGGCCGAAATGAAGCTTTCTTT
CASSPGGRNEAFF
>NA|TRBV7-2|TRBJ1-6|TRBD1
TGTGCCAGCAGCCCACAGGGACAGGGAGGCTCACCCCTCCACTTT
CASSPQGQGGSPLHF
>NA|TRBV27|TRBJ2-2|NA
TGTGCCAGCAGTTTGGGGGCAACCGGGGAGCTGTTTTTT
CASSLGATGELFF
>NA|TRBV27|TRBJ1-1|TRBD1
TGTGCCAGCAGGACAGGGGGGCTGACTGAAGCTTTCTTT
CASRTGGLTEAFF
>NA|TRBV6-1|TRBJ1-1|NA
TGTGCCAGCAGTGAAAGAGAGAACACTGAAGCTTTCTTT
CASSERENTEAFF
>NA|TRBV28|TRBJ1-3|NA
TGTGCCAGCAGTGGGAGCCGAGCGGACACCATATATTTT
CASSGSRADTIYF
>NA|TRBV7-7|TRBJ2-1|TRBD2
TGTGCCAGCAGCACATTAGCGGGAATTTTCAGTGAGCAGTTCTTC
CASSTLAGIFSEQFF
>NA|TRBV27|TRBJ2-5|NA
TGTGCCAGCAGCTCAGTCGGGTATCCACAAGGCGAGACCCAGTACTTC
CASSSVGYPQGETQYF
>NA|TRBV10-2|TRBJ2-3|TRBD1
TGCGCCAGCAGTGAATCCGACAGGGTCAAAGATACGCAGTATTTT
CASSESDRVKDTQYF
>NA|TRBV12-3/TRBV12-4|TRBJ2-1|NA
TGTGCCAGCAGTTCCGGATCGGGGCAGTTCTTC
CASSSGSGQFF
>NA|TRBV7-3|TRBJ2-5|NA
TGTGCCAGCAGCTTACAGGGAGGCCCGTCGCAGACCCAGTACTTC
CASSLQGGPSQTQYF
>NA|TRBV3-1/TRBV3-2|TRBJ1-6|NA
TGTGCCAGCAGCCAAGCCCCATTGGCTAATTCACCCCTCCACTTT
CASSQAPLANSPLHF